The 2 T cell receptor beta chains below all came from one sample that was sequenced in a study of blood T cell repertoires in COVID-19. Profiled with immunoSEQ multiplex PCR; TCRdb holds only in-frame clones, not every one. This repertoire shows 55,000 to 80,000 clones, more than 75% found once; its top ten account for approximately 0.8%. The sample consisted of peripheral blood. These TCRs come from a woman aged 65 to 85 with acute or convalescent COVID-19.

The chain links TRBV6-5 to TRBJ1-2; 10 nucleotides align to TRBD1. After removal of 8 bases from V and 2 bases from J, the junction contained 5 bases not matched to a gene. Germline CDR1 and CDR2: MNHEY and SVGAGI. This CDR3 is built from 14 residues. The CDR3 loop reads CASESGQGNYGYTF. Written as DNA, the CDR3 is TGTGCCAGCGAATCGGGACAGGGGAACTATGGCTACACCTTC.

The gene calls are TRBV6-1 and TRBJ1-2; 7 bases line up with TRBD1. Germline loops: CDR1 MNHNS, CDR2 SASEGT. The CDR3 is 13 residues long. With V trimmed by 0 bases and J by 5 bases, 0 bases remained unmatched. DNA for the CDR3: TGTGCCAGCAGTGAAGCCAGGGGGTATGGCTACACCTTC. Translating gives CASSEARGYGYTF.